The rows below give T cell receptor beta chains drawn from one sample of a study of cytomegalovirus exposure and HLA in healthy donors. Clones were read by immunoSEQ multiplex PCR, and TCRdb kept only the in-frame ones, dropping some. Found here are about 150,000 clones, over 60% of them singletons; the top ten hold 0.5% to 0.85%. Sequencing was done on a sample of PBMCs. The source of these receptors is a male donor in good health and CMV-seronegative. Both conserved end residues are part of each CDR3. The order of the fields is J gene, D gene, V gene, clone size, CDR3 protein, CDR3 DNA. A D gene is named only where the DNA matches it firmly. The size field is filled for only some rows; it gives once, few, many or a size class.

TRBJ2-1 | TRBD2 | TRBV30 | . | CAWTHVAGGSDEQFF | TGTGCCTGGACCCACGTAGCGGGAGGGTCGGATGAGCAGTTCTTC
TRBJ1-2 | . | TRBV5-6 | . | CASSSDSYGYTF | TGTGCCAGCAGTTCGGACAGCTATGGCTACACCTTC
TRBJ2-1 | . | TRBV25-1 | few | CASSESRSSYNEQFF | TGTGCCAGCAGTGAATCTCGGAGCTCCTACAATGAGCAGTTCTTC
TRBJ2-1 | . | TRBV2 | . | CASSPYNEQFF | TGTGCCAGCAGTCCTTACAATGAGCAGTTCTTC
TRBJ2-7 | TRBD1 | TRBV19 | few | CASSRGAGGEGEQYF | TGTGCCAGTAGTAGAGGGGCAGGGGGTGAAGGCGAGCAGTACTTC
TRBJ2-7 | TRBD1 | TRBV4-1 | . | CASSQEDRVPYEQYF | TGCGCCAGCAGCCAAGAAGACAGGGTCCCCTACGAGCAGTACTTC
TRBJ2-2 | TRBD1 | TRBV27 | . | CASSIRQGTGELFF | TGTGCCAGCAGTATAAGACAGGGGACCGGGGAGCTGTTTTTT
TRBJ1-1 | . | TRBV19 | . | CASRARSGTEAFF | TGTGCCAGTAGAGCGCGCTCGGGCACTGAAGCTTTCTTT
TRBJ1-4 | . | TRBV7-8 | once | CASSEGQPGEKLFF | TGTGCCAGCAGCGAAGGACAGCCGGGTGAAAAACTGTTTTTT
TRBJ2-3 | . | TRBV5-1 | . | CASSLGQHTDTQYF | TGCGCCAGCAGCTTAGGACAGCACACAGATACGCAGTATTTT
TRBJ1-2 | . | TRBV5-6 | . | CASRTTAYGYTF | TGTGCCAGCCGGACGACAGCCTATGGCTACACCTTC
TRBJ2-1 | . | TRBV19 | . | CASTGRGEQFF | TGTGCCAGTACGGGTCGAGGCGAGCAGTTCTTC
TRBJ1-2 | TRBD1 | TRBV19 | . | CASSIPLQGLNYGYTF | TGTGCCAGTAGTATCCCTTTACAGGGGCTAAACTATGGCTACACCTTC
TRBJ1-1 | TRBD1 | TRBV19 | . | CASSDLGQGLEKYTEAFF | TGTGCCAGTAGTGACCTGGGACAGGGTTTGGAAAAATACACTGAAGCTTTCTTT
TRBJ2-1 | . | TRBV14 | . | CASSQEARAGYNEQFF | TGTGCCAGCAGCCAAGAAGCGAGGGCGGGCTACAATGAGCAGTTCTTC
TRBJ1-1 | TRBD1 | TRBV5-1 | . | CASSLNGQGVAEAFF | TGCGCCAGCAGCTTGAACGGACAGGGTGTAGCTGAAGCTTTCTTT
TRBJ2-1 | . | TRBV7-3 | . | CASSLGRQNEQFF | TGTGCCAGCAGCCTAGGACGACAGAATGAGCAGTTCTTC
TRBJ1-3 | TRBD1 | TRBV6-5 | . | CASSSATGGSGNTIYF | TGTGCCAGCAGTTCTGCGACAGGGGGAAGTGGAAACACCATATATTTT
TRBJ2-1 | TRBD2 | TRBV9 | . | CASSLLAGGFNEQFF | TGTGCCAGCAGCTTGCTAGCGGGAGGTTTCAATGAGCAGTTCTTC
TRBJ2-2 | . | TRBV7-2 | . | CASSPGRGPGELFF | TGTGCCAGCAGCCCCGGGAGGGGGCCCGGGGAGCTGTTTTTT
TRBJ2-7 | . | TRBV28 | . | CASSPSGVEGAIVYEQYF | TGTGCCAGCAGTCCCTCAGGGGTGGAGGGGGCGATAGTATACGAGCAGTACTTC
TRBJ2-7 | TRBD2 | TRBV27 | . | CASSRTSGGGEQYF | TGTGCCAGCTCCCGGACTAGCGGAGGGGGAGAGCAGTACTTC
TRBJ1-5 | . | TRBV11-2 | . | CASSPPRGPQHF | TGTGCCAGCAGCCCCCCGCGGGGGCCCCAGCATTTT
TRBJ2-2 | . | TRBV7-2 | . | CASSPKPGPPGELFF | TGTGCCAGCAGCCCAAAACCCGGTCCCCCCGGGGAGCTGTTTTTT
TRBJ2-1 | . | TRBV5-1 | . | CASRADSLAHNEQFF | TGCGCCAGCAGAGCGGACTCTCTCGCGCACAATGAGCAGTTCTTC
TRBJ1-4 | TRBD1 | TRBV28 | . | CAMHSQGQGGEKLFF | TGTGCCATGCATAGTCAGGGACAGGGGGGGGAAAAACTGTTTTTT
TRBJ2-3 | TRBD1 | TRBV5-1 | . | CASSSRPGQGCYF | TGCGCCAGCAGCAGTAGACCGGGACAGGGATGCTATTTT
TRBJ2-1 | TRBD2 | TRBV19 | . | CASSEGSGGAAEQFF | TGTGCCAGTAGTGAGGGCAGCGGGGGGGCCGCTGAGCAGTTCTTC
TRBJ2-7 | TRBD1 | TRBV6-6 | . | CASAKEGDSSYEQYF | TGTGCCTCAGCAAAAGAGGGGGACAGCTCCTACGAGCAGTACTTC
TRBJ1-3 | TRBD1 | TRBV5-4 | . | CASSPDRARQNTIYF | TGTGCCAGCAGCCCTGACAGGGCCCGGCAGAACACCATATATTTT
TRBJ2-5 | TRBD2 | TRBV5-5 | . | CASSSVAGGGETQYF | TGTGCCAGCAGCTCCGTGGCGGGGGGCGGAGAGACCCAGTACTTC
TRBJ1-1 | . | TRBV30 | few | CAWTWGGDTKAFF | TGTGCCTGGACTTGGGGGGGCGACACCAAAGCTTTCTTT
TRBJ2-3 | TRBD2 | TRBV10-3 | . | CAISGLAGADTQYF | TGTGCCATCAGTGGTCTAGCGGGAGCAGATACGCAGTATTTT
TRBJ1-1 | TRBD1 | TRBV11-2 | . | CASSSRTGSNTEAFF | TGTGCCAGCAGCTCCCGGACAGGCAGCAACACTGAAGCTTTCTTT
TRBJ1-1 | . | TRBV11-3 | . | CASSLAKPTEAFF | TGTGCCAGCAGCTTAGCCAAGCCCACTGAAGCTTTCTTT
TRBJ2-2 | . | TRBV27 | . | CASSSFSGVTGELFF | TGTGCCAGCAGTTCGTTTTCAGGGGTTACCGGGGAGCTGTTTTTT
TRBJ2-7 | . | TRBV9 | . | CASSVGRAGNYEQYF | TGTGCCAGCAGCGTAGGACGCGCGGGGAACTACGAGCAGTACTTC
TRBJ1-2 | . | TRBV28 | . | CASSTPGRGGYTF | TGTGCCAGCAGTACCCCGGGGAGGGGCGGCTACACCTTC
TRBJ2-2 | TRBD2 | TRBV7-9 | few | CASSPGLAGANTGELFF | TGTGCCAGCAGCCCGGGACTAGCGGGGGCCAACACCGGGGAGCTGTTTTTT
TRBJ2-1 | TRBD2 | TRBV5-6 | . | CASSLAGVVYNEQFF | TGTGCCAGCAGCTTAGCGGGAGTTGTATACAATGAGCAGTTCTTC
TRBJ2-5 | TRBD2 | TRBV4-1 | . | CASSHLLAGEGETQYF | TGCGCCAGCAGCCATCTACTAGCGGGAGAGGGGGAGACCCAGTACTTC
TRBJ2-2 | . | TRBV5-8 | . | CASSPFLGPNTGELFF | TGTGCCAGCAGCCCCTTTTTGGGCCCGAACACCGGGGAGCTGTTTTTT
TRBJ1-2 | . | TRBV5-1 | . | CASSLVPGSPYGYTF | TGCGCCAGCAGCTTGGTGCCGGGTAGCCCCTATGGCTACACCTTC
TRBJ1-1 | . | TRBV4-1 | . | CASSQGRTEAFF | TGCGCCAGCAGCCAGGGGAGGACTGAAGCTTTCTTT
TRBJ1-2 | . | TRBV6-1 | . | CASSARTDRTYGYTF | TGTGCCAGCAGCGCCAGAACGGACAGAACCTATGGCTACACCTTC
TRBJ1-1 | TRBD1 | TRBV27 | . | CASRGQSMNTEAFF | TGTGCCAGCAGGGGACAGTCCATGAACACTGAAGCTTTCTTT
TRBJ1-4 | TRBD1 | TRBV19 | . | CASSETGLNEKLFF | TGTGCCAGTAGTGAGACAGGGCTTAATGAAAAACTGTTTTTT
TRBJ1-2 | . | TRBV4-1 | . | CASSPGTPPNYGYTF | TGCGCCAGCAGCCCCGGGACACCTCCTAACTATGGCTACACCTTC
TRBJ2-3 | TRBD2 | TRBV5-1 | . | CASSLGAGEADTQYF | TGCGCCAGCAGCTTGGGAGCGGGAGAGGCGGATACGCAGTATTTT
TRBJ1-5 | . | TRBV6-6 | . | CASRAGDSNQPQHF | TGTGCCAGCAGGGCAGGGGATAGCAATCAGCCCCAGCATTTT
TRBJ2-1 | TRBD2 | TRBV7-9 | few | CAEGLAHNEQFF | TGTGCGGAGGGACTAGCTCACAATGAGCAGTTCTTC
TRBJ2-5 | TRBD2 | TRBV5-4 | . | CASSHNLAGTETQYF | TGTGCCAGCAGCCATAATTTAGCGGGCACCGAGACCCAGTACTTC
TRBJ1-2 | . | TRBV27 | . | CASSLAPGGYTF | TGTGCCAGCAGTCTCGCCCCCGGTGGCTACACCTTC